The 22 T cell receptor beta chains below all came from one sample that was sequenced in a study of T-cell memory formation after mild COVID-19. TCRdb ran MiXCR on the 5' RACE reads and lists one entry per CDR3 protein. The sample includes more than 55,000 distinct CDR3 sequences, around a tenth seen only once; the top ten take about 1.2%. The sequenced sample was PBMCs or a T cell subset sorted from them (not recorded which). These receptors were collected from a man between 18 and 35 years old who had mild COVID-19 (a few samples of this study predate the infection). Cell type and time point are not known.

The chain combines TRBV5-1 with TRBJ2-3; D is uncertain. Germline loops: CDR1 SGHRS, CDR2 YFSETQ. Deletions cut 4 bases from V and 1 base from J, with 13 bases between. The CDR3 consists of 15 residues. CDR3 DNA sequence: TGCGCCAGCAGCGTAGACCCAGCCGGCACAGATACGCAGTATTTT. Encoded protein: CASSVDPAGTDTQYF. The full variable domain, rest sourced from reference TRBV5-1 and TRBJ2-3, is KAGVTQTPRYLIKTRGQQVTLSCSPISGHRSVSWYQQTPGQGLQFLFEYFSETQRNKGNFPGRFSGRQFSNSRSEMNVSTLELGDSALYLCASSVDPAGTDTQYFGPGTRLTVL.

The V call is TRBV29-1, the J call TRBJ1-5; D is possibly TRBD1 (5 bases). The CDR3 extends over 13 amino acids. The germline V and J ends were trimmed by 3 bases and 6 bases, with 12 bases remaining between them. Germline CDR1 reads SQVTM; CDR2 reads ANQGSEA. The CDR3 coding sequence is TGCAGCGTTGACGGGGGGAAGGGTCAGCCCCAGCATTTT. It yields the protein CSVDGGKGQPQHF.

This clonotype was seen a handful of times. The genes are TRBV4-3 and TRBJ2-3; D gene unclear. Germline CDR1 LGHNA, CDR2 YSLEER. This CDR3 is 14 amino acids long. Trimming stripped 0 bases from V and 4 bases from J, with 8 bases between. The CDR3 DNA sequence: TGCGCCAGCAGCCAAGACGGGCGCGCAGATACGCAGTATTTT. This gives the protein CASSQDGRADTQYF.

This clonotype was counted ten times or more. This sequence joins TRBV4-2 and TRBJ2-7, with 9 bases identical to TRBD1. There are 14 residues in the CDR3. J was trimmed by 5 bases and V by 3 bases; bases with no gene match: 5. From germline, CDR1 is LGHNA and CDR2 YNFKEQ. DNA of the CDR3: TGTGCCAGCAGCCAGGCCGGGACAGGGAACGAGCAGTACTTC. It translates to CASSQAGTGNEQYF.

This clonotype was recorded a few times. The chain is built from TRBV5-6 and TRBJ2-6; D is uncertain. Per germline, CDR1 SGHDT and CDR2 YYEEEE. This CDR3 is 14 amino acids long. V dropped 5 bases and J dropped 3 bases, with 9 bases sitting between them. The CDR3 DNA reads TGTGCCAGCAGACGAACTGGTGGGGCCAACGTCCTGACTTTC. Its protein product is CASRRTGGANVLTF.

This sequence joins TRBV7-6 and TRBJ2-5; no clear D gene. V dropped 7 bases and J dropped 2 bases, with 11 bases sitting between them. CDR1 and CDR2 from the germline V gene are SGHVS and FNYEAQ. The CDR3 is 13 residues long. The CDR3 DNA reads TGTGCCAGCACGTTCAGGCAACAAGAGACCCAGTACTTC. It is translated as CASTFRQQETQYF.

This clonotype was counted between two and nine times. The V gene is TRBV15, the J gene TRBJ1-5; D remains ambiguous. Deletions cut 3 bases from V and 3 bases from J, with 3 bases between. Germline-derived CDR1 and CDR2 are LNHNV and YYDKDF (reference sequence). This CDR3 is built from 12 residues. CDR3 residues: CATSSANQPQHF. The CDR3 coding sequence is TGTGCCACCAGCAGCGCCAATCAGCCCCAGCATTTT.

V and J are TRBV6-4 and TRBJ2-7; D not certain. The germline CDR1 and CDR2 sequences are MRHNA and SNTAGT. V was pared by 5 bases and J by 7 bases, with 9 bases between. This CDR3 comprises 11 residues. The chain's CDR3 is CASSIGCEQYF. The CDR3, as DNA: TGTGCCAGCAGTATCGGGTGTGAGCAGTACTTC.

At least ten counts were recorded for this clonotype. The rearrangement links TRBV29-1 to TRBJ2-2; D might be TRBD1 (6 bases). The CDR3 spans 16 residues. Deletions cut 6 bases from V and 4 bases from J, with 21 bases between. Germline CDR1 SQVTM, CDR2 ANQGSEA. Written as DNA, the CDR3 is TGCAGCGTCGCCGGGCTTGGGGGCCGGTTCACCGGGGAGCTGTTTTTT. Translating gives CSVAGLGGRFTGELFF.

This chain joins TRBV7-2 and TRBJ2-7; D possibly corresponds to TRBD1 (5 bases). Germline-derived CDR1 and CDR2 are SGHTA and FQGNSA. Trimming cost V 6 bases and J 0 bases, with 9 bases left between them. CDR3 length: 13 amino acids. CDR3 bases: TGTGCCAGCAGTAACAGGTTCTCCTACGAGCAGTACTTC. Amino acids: CASSNRFSYEQYF.

This clonotype was seen more than once but under ten times. The rearrangement joins TRBV2 to TRBJ2-5; D is possibly TRBD1 or TRBD2 (5 bases each). V lost 8 bases and J 2 bases, leaving 6 bases between the germline ends. Looked up from germline, CDR1 is SNHLY and CDR2 is FYNNEI. The CDR3 runs 11 residues. DNA of the CDR3: TGTGCCAGCGGGGGACAAGAGACCCAGTACTTC. Protein: CASGGQETQYF.

This clonotype was counted only a few times. V and J are TRBV7-8 and TRBJ2-7; 7 bases align to TRBD1. This CDR3 comprises 14 residues. The germline gives CDR1 SGHVS, CDR2 FQNEAQ. J gave up 5 bases and V 5 bases, and 9 bases lay outside the gene matches. Here the CDR3 DNA reads TGTGCCAGCAGCCTCTACAGGGGATCCCACGAGCAGTACTTC. This codes for CASSLYRGSHEQYF.

This clonotype was picked up many times. The chain carries TRBV7-9 and TRBJ2-1, with unresolved D. The V gene lost 5 bases and the J gene lost 10 bases, with 6 bases spanning the gap. This CDR3 is 10 amino acids long. CDR1 and CDR2 (germline): SEHNR, FQNEAQ (reference sequence). The CDR3 coding sequence is TGTGCCAGCAGCGGTAGGGAGCAGTTCTTC. Its protein product is CASSGREQFF.

This clonotype was observed many times. The genes are TRBV6-5 and TRBJ2-4, with TRBD1 matching over 7 bases. V shed 6 bases and J 1 base; nucleotides not matched to a gene: 0. CDR1 is MNHEY and CDR2 is SVGAGI in the germline V gene. This CDR3 contains 13 residues. CDR3 protein: CASRGGAKNIQYF. The CDR3 nucleotides read TGTGCCAGCAGAGGGGGCGCCAAAAACATTCAGTACTTC.

This clonotype was observed many times. The J gene is TRBJ2-5, the V gene TRBV7-9; D unclear. Germline values: CDR1 SEHNR, CDR2 FQNEAQ (reference sequence). Trimming stripped 6 bases from V and 3 bases from J, with 8 bases between. This CDR3 is built from 12 residues. The CDR3 spells CASSRAEETQYF. The DNA of the CDR3 is TGTGCCAGCAGTCGGGCAGAAGAGACCCAGTACTTC.

The chain joins TRBV9 to TRBJ1-4; 7 positions agree with TRBD1. The length of the CDR3 is 13 residues. Looked up from germline, CDR1 is SGDLS and CDR2 is YYNGEE. J gave up 8 bases and V 4 bases, and 5 bases lay outside the gene matches. The CDR3 region has the DNA TGTGCCAGCAGCAAAGGGACAGCGGAAAAACTGTTTTTT. Translated: CASSKGTAEKLFF.

The CDR3 loop is CATSDPGGNIQYF. The CDR3 coding sequence is TGTGCCACCAGTGATCCCGGTGGAAACATTCAGTACTTC. The rearrangement uses TRBV24-1 and TRBJ2-4; D unclear. The CDR3 has 13 amino acids. CDR1 and CDR2 (germline): KGHDR, SFDVKD. The ends were cut back, 3 bases at V and 6 bases at J, with 8 bases in the middle.

This clonotype has only a few counts. The chain uses TRBV4-3 and TRBJ1-6; D remains ambiguous. CDR3 length: 20 amino acids. Germline V gene sequence: CDR1 LGHNA, CDR2 YSLEER. The V end was cut by 0 bases, the J end by 1 base, with 19 bases between. CDR3 sequence reads: CASSQDYVNYFRSYNSPLHF. The CDR3 DNA reads as TGCGCCAGCAGCCAAGATTACGTGAACTACTTCAGATCCTATAATTCACCCCTCCACTTT.

This clonotype was recorded many times. The V gene is TRBV5-1, the J gene TRBJ2-5; 7 positions agree with TRBD1. The germline V gene encodes CDR1 SGHRS and CDR2 YFSETQ. The CDR3 spans 14 residues. The ends lost 4 bases at V and 4 bases at J; junction bases unmatched: 7. The CDR3 nucleotides are TGCGCCAGCAGCGAAGGGGGCTTGGTAGAGACCCAGTACTTC. Translation: CASSEGGLVETQYF. Full variable domain (missing parts from reference TRBV5-1 and TRBJ2-5): KAGVTQTPRYLIKTRGQQVTLSCSPISGHRSVSWYQQTPGQGLQFLFEYFSETQRNKGNFPGRFSGRQFSNSRSEMNVSTLELGDSALYLCASSEGGLVETQYFGPGTRLLVL.

There are a few counts of this clonotype. The V gene is TRBV3-1, the J gene TRBJ1-2, with D possibly matching TRBD1 (6 bases). V gave up 3 bases and J gave up 10 bases, with 15 bases separating them. Germline lookup yields CDR1 LGHDT and CDR2 YNNKEL (reference sequence). CDR3 length: 13 residues. The CDR3 loop reads CASSHPDSRDYTF. The CDR3 DNA reads TGTGCCAGCAGCCACCCGGACAGTAGAGACTACACCTTC.

The sample holds a few counts of this clonotype. The chain recombines TRBV5-1 with TRBJ2-6; D gene ambiguous. The CDR3 spans 14 residues. The V gene lost 5 bases and the J gene lost 0 bases, with 6 bases spanning the gap. Germline V gene sequence: CDR1 SGHRS, CDR2 YFSETQ. CDR3 coding DNA: TGCGCCAGCAGGGATTCCTCTGGGGCCAACGTCCTGACTTTC. This encodes CASRDSSGANVLTF.

The chain carries TRBV7-3 and TRBJ1-1; 8 bases fit TRBD1. The CDR3 covers 13 residues. V dropped 5 bases and J dropped 6; count of bases not matched to a gene: 5. Germline V gene lookup returns CDR1 SGHTA and CDR2 FQGTGA. The DNA for the CDR3 is TGTGCCAGCAGCCGACAGGGGACCGCTGAAGCTTTCTTT. Translating gives CASSRQGTAEAFF. The complete variable domain, with remaining parts taken from reference TRBV7-3 and TRBJ1-1, reads GAGVSQTPSNKVTEKGKYVELRCDPISGHTALYWYRQSLGQGPEFLIYFQGTGAADDSGLPNDRFFAVRPEGSVSTLKIQRTERGDSAVYLCASSRQGTAEAFFGQGTRLTVV.